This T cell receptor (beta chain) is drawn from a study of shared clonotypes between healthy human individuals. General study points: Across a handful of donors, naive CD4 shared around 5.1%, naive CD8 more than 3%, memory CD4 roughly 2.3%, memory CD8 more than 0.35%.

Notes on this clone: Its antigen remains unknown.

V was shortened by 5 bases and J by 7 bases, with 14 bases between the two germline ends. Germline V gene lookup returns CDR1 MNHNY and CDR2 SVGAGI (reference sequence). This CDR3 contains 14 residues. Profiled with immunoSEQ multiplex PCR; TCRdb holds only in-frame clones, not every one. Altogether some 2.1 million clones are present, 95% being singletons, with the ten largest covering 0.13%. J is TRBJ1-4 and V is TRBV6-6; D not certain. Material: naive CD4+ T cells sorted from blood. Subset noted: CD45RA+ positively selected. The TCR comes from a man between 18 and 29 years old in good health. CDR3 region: CASSETVVGEKLFF. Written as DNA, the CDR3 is TGTGCCAGCAGTGAGACCGTGGTCGGTGAAAAACTGTTTTTT.